The present TCR beta chain was sequenced within a study of T cell changes during pregnancy in multiple sclerosis. Measured with immunoSEQ multiplex PCR; TCRdb has only the in-frame clones, and not every one. The sample has about 120,000 clones; about 93% are singletons. Trimming at V came to 4 bases and at J to 0 bases, leaving 5 bases not matched to a gene. This CDR3 spans 18 amino acids. The germline CDR1 and CDR2 sequences are LNHDA and SQIVND (reference sequence). This TCR came from a female donor with multiple sclerosis, enrolled in a pregnancy study. The sequenced sample was peripheral blood, obtained before pregnancy. The chain is built from TRBV19 and TRBJ2-4; 14 bases fit TRBD2. CDR3 bases: TGTGCCAGTAGTACCCCGGGACTAGCGGGGGTAGCCAAAAACATTCAGTACTTC. Amino acid sequence: CASSTPGLAGVAKNIQYF. Using reference TRBV19 and TRBJ2-4 for the parts outside the CDR3, the full variable domain is DGGITQSPKYLFRKEGQNVTLSCEQNLNHDAMYWYRQDPGQGLRLIYYSQIVNDFQKGDIAEGYSVSREKKESFPLTVTSAQKNPTAFYLCASSTPGLAGVAKNIQYFGAGTRLSVL.